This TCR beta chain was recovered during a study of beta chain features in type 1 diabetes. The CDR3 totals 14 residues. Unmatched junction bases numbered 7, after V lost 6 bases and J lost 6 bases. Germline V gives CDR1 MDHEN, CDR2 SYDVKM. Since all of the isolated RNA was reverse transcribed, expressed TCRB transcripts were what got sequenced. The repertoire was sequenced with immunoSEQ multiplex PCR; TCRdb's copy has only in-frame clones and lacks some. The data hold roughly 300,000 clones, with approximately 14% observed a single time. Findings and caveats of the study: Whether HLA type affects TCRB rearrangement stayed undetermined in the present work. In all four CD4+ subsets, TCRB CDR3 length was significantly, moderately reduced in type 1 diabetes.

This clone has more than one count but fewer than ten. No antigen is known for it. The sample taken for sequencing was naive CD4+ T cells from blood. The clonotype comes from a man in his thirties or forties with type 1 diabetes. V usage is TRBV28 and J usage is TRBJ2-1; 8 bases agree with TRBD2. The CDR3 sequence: CASSLTSVFNEQFF. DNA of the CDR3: TGTGCCAGCAGCCTGACTAGCGTGTTCAATGAGCAGTTCTTC. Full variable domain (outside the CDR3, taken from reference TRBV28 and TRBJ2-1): DVKVTQSSRYLVKRTGEKVFLECVQDMDHENMFWYRQDPGLGLRLIYFSYDVKMKEKGDIPEGYSVSREKKERFSLILESASTNQTSMYLCASSLTSVFNEQFFGPGTRLTVL.